A selection of T cell receptor beta chains follows, all from one sample in a study of shared clonotypes between healthy human individuals. Some clones are missing from TCRdb's copy, which holds only in-frame ones; the method was immunoSEQ multiplex PCR. The sample has just over 2,000,000 clones, just under 95% seen once; the top ten hold roughly 1%. Source material: naive CD8+ T cells sorted from blood. These receptor sequences come from a man between 18 and 35 years old in good health. The CDR3 runs from the conserved cysteine through the conserved F or W. The D gene is left open where the match is weak. Some rows mark clone size as missing; the rest say once, few, many or name a class of expanded clone.

d_gene	v_gene	abundance	j_gene	CDR3aa	CDR3nt
NA	TRBV6-1	NA	TRBJ1-2	CASSEGRNYGYTF	TGTGCCAGCAGTGAAGGGAGGAACTATGGCTACACCTTC
TRBD2	TRBV2	NA	TRBJ2-7	CASMGLAGGSYEQYF	TGTGCCAGCATGGGACTAGCGGGAGGAAGCTACGAGCAGTACTTC
NA	TRBV27	NA	TRBJ2-7	CASRRLFEYEQYF	TGTGCCAGCAGACGACTCTTTGAATACGAGCAGTACTTC
NA	TRBV13	NA	TRBJ2-3	CASSSTQGDTQYF	TGTGCCAGCAGCTCTACCCAGGGGGATACGCAGTATTTT
NA	TRBV28	NA	TRBJ1-4	CASSLGGPGEKLFF	TGTGCCAGCAGTTTAGGGGGGCCTGGTGAAAAACTGTTTTTT
NA	TRBV28	NA	TRBJ2-7	CASSLTPQAYEQYF	TGTGCCAGCAGTTTGACCCCCCAGGCCTACGAGCAGTACTTC
NA	TRBV19	NA	TRBJ1-1	CASSIVGIHTEAFF	TGTGCCAGTAGTATAGTGGGCATCCACACTGAAGCTTTCTTT
TRBD2	TRBV11-2	once	TRBJ2-5	CASSLSRQASGREETQYF	TGTGCCAGCAGCTTGTCGAGACAGGCTAGCGGGAGAGAAGAGACCCAGTACTTC
NA	TRBV2	few	TRBJ1-2	CASIADGYTF	TGTGCCAGCATTGCAGATGGCTACACCTTC
TRBD2	TRBV7-9	once	TRBJ2-7	CASSSPGSGRISEQYF	TGTGCCAGCAGCTCTCCGGGTAGCGGGAGGATAAGCGAGCAGTACTTC
NA	TRBV13	NA	TRBJ2-1	CASSLGLTGNEQFF	TGTGCCAGCAGCTTAGGCCTAACCGGCAATGAGCAGTTCTTC
NA	TRBV6-1	NA	TRBJ1-2	CASSELAGNRYGYTF	TGTGCCAGCAGTGAATTGGCAGGGAACCGCTATGGCTACACCTTC
NA	TRBV4-2	NA	TRBJ1-4	CASSQGGKLFF	TGTGCCAGCAGCCAAGGTGGAAAACTGTTTTTT
TRBD1	TRBV7-3	NA	TRBJ2-5	CASSSTGGSGETQYF	TGTGCCAGCAGCTCCACAGGGGGCTCGGGAGAGACCCAGTACTTC
NA	TRBV28	NA	TRBJ2-1	CASSKAGPYNEQFF	TGTGCCAGCAGTAAAGCGGGTCCTTACAATGAGCAGTTCTTC
TRBD2	TRBV27	NA	TRBJ2-1	CASSLNGGRERYNEQFF	TGTGCCAGCAGTCTTAATGGTGGGCGGGAGAGGTACAATGAGCAGTTCTTC
NA	TRBV7-3	NA	TRBJ2-5	CASSLAGNQETQYF	TGTGCCAGCAGCTTAGCCGGAAACCAAGAGACCCAGTACTTC
TRBD1	TRBV6-6	once	TRBJ2-7	CASRGRDSSYEQYF	TGTGCCAGCAGGGGCCGGGACAGCTCCTACGAGCAGTACTTC
NA	TRBV7-9	NA	TRBJ1-1	CASSLVELNTEAFF	TGTGCCAGCAGCTTAGTGGAATTAAACACTGAAGCTTTCTTT
TRBD1	TRBV6-5	once	TRBJ1-1	CASHLGQGSTEAFF	TGTGCCAGCCACTTGGGACAGGGCAGCACTGAAGCTTTCTTT
NA	TRBV7-9	NA	TRBJ2-1	CASSLALGHEQFF	TGTGCCAGCAGCTTAGCCCTGGGCCATGAGCAGTTCTTC
NA	TRBV6-1	NA	TRBJ1-1	CASSDKGRAATEAFF	TGTGCCAGCAGTGATAAAGGCAGGGCCGCAACTGAAGCTTTCTTT
NA	TRBV19	NA	TRBJ1-5	CASSIIGVGQPQHF	TGTGCCAGTAGTATTATCGGGGTTGGTCAGCCCCAGCATTTT
NA	TRBV18	NA	TRBJ1-5	CASSPPQDNSNQPQHF	TGTGCCAGCTCACCACCGCAGGATAATAGCAATCAGCCCCAGCATTTT
NA	TRBV5-4	once	TRBJ2-5	CASSPTSQETQYF	TGTGCCAGCAGCCCGACTAGCCAAGAGACCCAGTACTTC
TRBD1	TRBV29-1	NA	TRBJ2-3	CSAQPGTGLSDTQYF	TGCAGCGCCCAACCCGGGACAGGGCTTTCAGATACGCAGTATTTT
TRBD2	TRBV28	NA	TRBJ2-1	CASSLAHPSGGGSEQFF	TGTGCCAGCAGTTTAGCACACCCTAGCGGGGGGGGCTCTGAGCAGTTCTTC
NA	TRBV7-6	NA	TRBJ1-5	CASSPPGPGQPQHF	TGTGCCAGCAGCCCCCCGGGGCCGGGACAGCCCCAGCATTTT
NA	TRBV7-6	NA	TRBJ2-7	CASSLWGNDEQYF	TGTGCCAGCAGCTTATGGGGGAACGACGAGCAGTACTTC
TRBD2	TRBV5-1	NA	TRBJ2-3	CASSFGTSGSLTDTQYF	TGCGCCAGCAGCTTCGGGACTAGCGGGAGCTTGACAGATACGCAGTATTTT
NA	TRBV15	NA	TRBJ2-3	CATASVLLDTQYF	TGTGCCACCGCCTCAGTTCTGTTAGATACGCAGTATTTT
NA	TRBV4-2	NA	TRBJ2-4	CASSQDEGNIQYF	TGTGCCAGCAGCCAAGACGAAGGTAACATTCAGTACTTC
NA	TRBV28	NA	TRBJ2-3	CASSPGTSAWDTQYF	TGTGCCAGCAGTCCCGGGACGTCGGCCTGGGATACGCAGTATTTT
NA	TRBV4-1	once	TRBJ2-3	CASSPGPGADTQYF	TGCGCCAGCAGCCCGGGTCCCGGAGCGGATACCCAGTATTTT
NA	TRBV7-9	NA	TRBJ2-3	CASSPQIHTDTQYF	TGTGCCAGCAGCCCTCAGATACACACAGATACGCAGTATTTT
NA	TRBV9	NA	TRBJ2-3	CASSAWGRTSTDTQYF	TGTGCCAGCAGCGCCTGGGGCAGGACGAGCACAGATACGCAGTATTTT
NA	TRBV19	NA	TRBJ1-1	CASSIWGTNTEAFF	TGTGCCAGTAGTATTTGGGGCACGAACACTGAAGCTTTCTTT
NA	TRBV25-1	NA	TRBJ1-2	CASSEYGAPYGYTF	TGTGCCAGCAGTGAATATGGCGCTCCTTATGGCTACACCTTC
NA	TRBV5-4	NA	TRBJ2-2	CASSFTGFGETGELFF	TGTGCCAGCAGCTTTACGGGATTTGGGGAAACCGGGGAGCTGTTTTTT
NA	TRBV7-8	NA	TRBJ1-5	CASSRGYDQPQHF	TGTGCCAGCAGCAGGGGATACGATCAGCCCCAGCATTTT